The 9 T cell receptor beta chains below come from one sample, sequenced in a study of T cells in women clearing cervical HPV infection. Data came from immunoSEQ multiplex PCR; TCRdb stores just in-frame clones and leaves some out. The sample table sets out tens of thousands of clones. The sequencing sample was made of blood buffy coat. These receptors were obtained from a woman aged 18 to 75 with a cervical HPV16 infection that either progressed to CIN3+ or cleared (not recorded which).

Note on this clone: The read ends 3 residues early relative to the CDR3; the germline J gene fills the gap. The chain combines TRBV7-8 with TRBJ2-7; TRBD2 agrees at 11 bases. The CDR3 covers 16 residues. The trim removed 6 bases at V and 3 bases at J, leaving 10 bases unmatched. Germline V gives CDR1 SGHVS, CDR2 FQNEAQ. CDR3 protein: CASRFPGTSGNYEQYF. CDR3 DNA (partial): TGTGCCAGCAGATTTCCCGGGACTAGCGGAAACTACGAG.

CDR3 sequence: CASSSTGGANTEAFF. Partial CDR3 DNA: TGTGCCAGCAGCTCTACAGGGGGAGCTAACACTGAA. The chain carries TRBV5-6 and TRBJ1-1; 8 bases agree with TRBD1. The read ends 3 residues shy of where the CDR3 ends; the end is completed using the germline J gene. Germline CDR1 and CDR2: SGHDT and YYEEEE. Trimming removed 3 bases from V and 2 bases from J; junction bases left unmatched: 6. CDR3 length: 15 amino acids.

About this clone itself: The read terminates 3 residues ahead of where the CDR3 ends, so the germline J gene completes it. The V call is TRBV11-2, the J call TRBJ2-1; 8 bases match TRBD2. The CDR3 is made up of 13 amino acids. J gave up 4 bases and V 11 bases, and 7 bases lay outside the gene matches. Germline V CDR1 and CDR2: SGHAT, FQNNGV. CDR3 in amino acids: CASGRGPYNEQFF. The covered CDR3 bases are TGTGCCTCCGGGAGGGGCCCTTACAATGAG.

As for this clone: The CDR3 end falls 3 residues outside the read, so it is completed with the germline J gene. The rearrangement joins TRBV7-8 to TRBJ2-2; TRBD2 matches 11 bases. The CDR3 sequence is 17 residues long. The V gene end was trimmed by 3 bases and the J gene end by 3 bases; junction bases not matched to a gene: 6. Germline CDR1 is SGHVS and CDR2 is FQNEAQ. The part of the CDR3 DNA that was read is TGTGCCAGCAGCTTCGCAGGGACTAGCGGATACACCGGGGAG. This codes for CASSFAGTSGYTGE. The entire CDR3 is CASSFAGTSGYTGELFF.

On this clone: The read ends 3 residues shy of where the CDR3 ends; the end is completed using the germline J gene. The chain combines TRBV14 with TRBJ2-5; 11 nucleotides align to TRBD2. Per germline, CDR1 SGHDN and CDR2 FVKESK. The length of the CDR3 is 14 residues. Trimming removed 1 base from V and 5 bases from J; junction bases left unmatched: 0. CDR3 DNA, as far as it was read: TGTGCCAGCAGCCAAGTAGCGGGAGGGGAGACC. It yields the protein CASSQVAGGET. The full CDR3 sequence reads CASSQVAGGETQYF.

About this clone: The read terminates 3 residues before the CDR3 end, so the remaining end is supplied by the germline J gene. This chain links TRBV18 with TRBJ1-4, with D tentatively TRBD1 (6 bases). Germline V gene data show CDR1 as KGHSH and CDR2 as LQKENI. The V gene lost 6 bases and the J gene lost 0 bases, with 14 bases spanning the gap. The CDR3 spans 16 residues. The CDR3 protein is CASSHGTPSTNEKLFF. The CDR3 bases that were read are TGTGCCAGCTCCCACGGGACACCCTCAACTAATGAAAAA.

As to this clone: The read is 3 residues too short to cover the CDR3 end, so that end is filled in from the germline J gene. The rearrangement joins TRBV2 to TRBJ1-1, with D possibly being TRBD1 (6 bases). Trimming stripped 6 bases from V and 4 bases from J, with 12 bases between. CDR3 length equals 13 residues. Germline CDR1 and CDR2: SNHLY and FYNNEI. This CDR3 is CASSMRGGTEAFF. The CDR3 bases that were read are TGTGCCAGCAGCATGAGGGGGGGCACTGAA.

Regarding this clone: The read finishes 3 residues shy of the CDR3 end, and the germline J gene is used to complete it. The chain couples TRBV5-4 to TRBJ2-3, with D perhaps TRBD1 (5 bases). Germline V gives CDR1 SGHNT, CDR2 YYREEE (reference sequence). Trimming took off 4 bases at V and 0 bases at J, with 12 bases between the two ends. The CDR3 extends over 15 amino acids. The CDR3 sequence is CASSLPQASTDTQYF. The sequenced CDR3 bases are TGTGCCAGCAGCCTACCACAGGCTAGCACAGATACG.

Concerning this clone itself: The read halts 3 residues ahead of the CDR3 end, with the missing end drawn from the germline J gene. V is TRBV7-3 and J is TRBJ2-2; the match to TRBD2 covers 15 bases. The CDR3 contains 17 residues. After removal of 5 bases from V and 2 bases from J, the junction contained 3 bases not matched to a gene. CDR1 and CDR2 from the germline V gene are SGHTA and FQGTGA. CDR3: CASSRGLAGGNTGELFF. The DNA read from the CDR3 is TGTGCCAGCAGCCGGGGACTAGCGGGGGGCAACACCGGGGAG.